The table lists the clone carrying this TCR beta chain with a few counts. Its antigen is not identified. TCRdb ran MiXCR on the RT-PCR reads and lists one entry per CDR3 protein. Among about 620,000 distinct CDR3 sequences listed, about 12% were seen once. This entry comes from a study of response to subunit inactivated influenza vaccine. Whole-study results and caveats: New T cells are recruited in small numbers by each seasonal influenza vaccination, according to the authors' suggestion.

The CDR3 extends over 12 amino acids. From germline, CDR1 is MNHEY and CDR2 SVGAGI. The germline V and J ends were trimmed by 4 bases and 2 bases, with 6 bases remaining between them. The J gene is TRBJ2-7, the V gene TRBV6-5; D not resolved. The receptor comes from a man aged 50-59 years who received an inactivated influenza vaccine. The sample in question was PBMCs from blood, obtained on the day of vaccination. This chain's CDR3 is CASSSSAYEQYF. CDR3 in DNA: TGTGCCAGCAGTTCCAGCGCCTACGAGCAGTACTTC.